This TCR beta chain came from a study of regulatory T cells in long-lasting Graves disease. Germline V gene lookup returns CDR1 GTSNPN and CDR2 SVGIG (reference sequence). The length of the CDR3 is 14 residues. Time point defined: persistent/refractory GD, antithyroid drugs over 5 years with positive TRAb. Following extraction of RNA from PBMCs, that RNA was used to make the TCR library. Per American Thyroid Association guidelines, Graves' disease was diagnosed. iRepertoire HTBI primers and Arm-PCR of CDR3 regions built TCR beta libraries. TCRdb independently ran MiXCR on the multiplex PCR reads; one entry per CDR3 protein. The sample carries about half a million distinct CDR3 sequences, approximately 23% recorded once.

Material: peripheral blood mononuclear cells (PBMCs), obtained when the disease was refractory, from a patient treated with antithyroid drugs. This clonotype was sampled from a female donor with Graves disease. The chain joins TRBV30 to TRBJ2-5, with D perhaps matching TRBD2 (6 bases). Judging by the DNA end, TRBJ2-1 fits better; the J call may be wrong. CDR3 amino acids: CAWSAGLQGHEQFF. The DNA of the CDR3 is TGTGCCTGGAGCGCGGGACTGCAGGGCCATGAGCAGTTCTTC.